This T cell receptor beta chain derives from a study of identical twins. Findings and caveats of the study: The study found that models underestimated out-of-frame TCR alpha sharing in monozygotic twins.

This clonotype was counted a few times. Its antigen is as yet unknown. The germline gives CDR1 SGHRS, CDR2 YFSETQ. V lost 4 bases, J lost 1 base, and 17 bases lay in between. This CDR3 is built from 16 residues. TCRdb re-analysed the 5' RACE reads in MiXCR, keeping a single row per CDR3 protein. The sample records about 700,000 distinct CDR3 sequences, 5.5% to 7.5% being singletons. This chain uses TRBV5-1 with TRBJ1-1; D gene ambiguous. The receptor was isolated from a man younger than 35 in good health. Material: naive T cells sorted from blood. CDR3 amino acids: CASSPSGRSRNTEAFF. The CDR3 DNA follows: TGCGCCAGCAGCCCCTCGGGCAGGTCCCGGAACACTGAAGCTTTCTTT.